Shown below are 9 T cell receptor beta chains from a single sample sequenced in a study of CD8+CD57+ T cells in acquired aplastic anemia. All patients picked for sequencing had shown, by flow cytometry, an expansion of CD8+CD57+ cells. The template used for profiling TCR beta VDJ and CDR3 was genomic DNA. TCRdb re-derived calls from the reads in MiXCR, one entry per CDR3 protein. The sample lists fewer than 300,000 distinct CDR3 sequences, 82% occurring once. The sequenced sample consisted of sorted CD4+, CD8+, or CD8+CD57+ T cells (not recorded which) from PBMCs. Receptor source: a human donor with aplastic anemia.

For this clonotype: At one end, the junction sequence differs from germline, possibly due to a read error. The gene calls are TRBV9 and TRBJ1-2; unclear D gene. CDR3 size: 15 residues. Germline V gene data show CDR1 as SGDLS and CDR2 as YYNGEE. The CDR3 region is CASSLRADTQYGYTF. The CDR3 DNA reads TGTGCCAGCAGCTTAAGGGCGGATACGCAGTATGGTTACACCTTC.

The chain uses TRBV7-9 and TRBJ2-6; tentatively, D is TRBD1 (5 bases). The V gene's germline CDR1 is SEHNR and CDR2 FQNEAQ (reference sequence). This CDR3 has 16 amino acids. V dropped 3 bases and J dropped 11 bases, with 20 bases sitting between them. CDR3 sequence reads: CASSLADTDASYVLTF. The CDR3 nucleotides read TGTGCCAGCAGCTTGGCGGACACCGACGCGTCCTACGTCCTGACTTTC. Using reference TRBV7-9 and TRBJ2-6 for the parts outside the CDR3, the full variable domain is DTGVSQNPRHKITKRGQNVTFRCDPISEHNRLYWYRQTLGQGPEFLTYFQNEAQLEKSRLLSDRFSAERPKGSFSTLEIQRTEQGDSAMYLCASSLADTDASYVLTFGAGSRLTVL.

The rearrangement uses TRBV29-1 and TRBJ1-1; D unclear. Trimming pared 7 bases from V and 5 bases from J, leaving 17 bases between. This CDR3 comprises 13 residues. Per the germline V gene, CDR1 is SQVTM and CDR2 is ANQGSEA. CDR3 DNA sequence: TGCAGCGCGAGACACCTGATGGGGACTGAAGCTTTCTTT. Residues: CSARHLMGTEAFF.

Points on this clonotype: One end of the junction varies from germline; a read error may be responsible. The J gene is TRBJ2-3, the V gene TRBV7-9; D unresolved. Germline V gene data show CDR1 as SEHNR and CDR2 as FQNEAQ (reference sequence). The CDR3 is 14 residues long. CDR3 amino acids: CASSLAHPSYTEQF. CDR3 nucleotide sequence: TGTGCCAGCAGCTTAGCCCACCCCTCCTACACTGAGCAGTTT.

CDR3 sequence (DNA): TGTGCCATCAGTGAGGGACAGGGAAGGGAGACCCAGTACTTC. This sequence encodes CAISEGQGRETQYF. The chain combines TRBV10-3 with TRBJ2-5, with 8 bases lining up with TRBD1. Germline V CDR1 and CDR2: ENHRY, SYGVKD. V trimming: 2 bases; J trimming: 5 bases; junction bases outside the gene matches: 4. The length of the CDR3 is 14 residues.

V gene TRBV7-8 combines with J gene TRBJ1-1; D unresolved. The CDR3 consists of 15 residues. The V gene's germline CDR1 is SGHVS and CDR2 FQNEAQ. V shed 9 bases and J shed 13 bases, with 30 bases lying between them. The CDR3 DNA follows: TGTGCCAGACTATTAGAACTGAACACGAAAGCTTTCTTTTTCTTT. Protein: CARLLELNTKAFFFF.

This clonotype was recorded a few times. V gene TRBV29-1 combines with J gene TRBJ2-5, with D maybe TRBD1 (5 bases). Germline V gene sequence: CDR1 SQVTM, CDR2 ANQGSEA. V gave up 3 bases and J gave up 0 bases, with 5 bases separating them. This CDR3 has 12 residues. The CDR3 nucleotides read TGCAGCGTTGACAGGGACCAAGAGACCCAGTACTTC. Translated, it gives CSVDRDQETQYF.

On this clonotype: The junction and the germline gene differ at one end; a read error may be behind it. This chain links TRBV7-2 with TRBJ2-5; D possibly matches TRBD1 or TRBD2 (5 bases each). Germline values: CDR1 SGHTA, CDR2 FQGNSA. The CDR3 contains 12 residues. The CDR3 loop reads CAGHLAGGPQSF. The CDR3, as DNA: TGTGCCGGCCACTTGGCTGGGGGTCCCCAGTCCTTC.

This clonotype is a singleton in its sample. The CDR3 end shows no conserved phenylalanine or tryptophan, and so a read error is likely. The DNA is omitted, as the CDR3 cannot be located on it reliably, and the CDR3 follows TCRdb's listing. This chain connects TRBV7-3 to TRBJ1-2. CDR1 and CDR2 (germline): SGHTA, FQGTGA. The CDR3 sequence runs 12 residues, both termini included. The CDR3: CASSVGGNGYTS.